This TCR beta chain came from a study of blood T cells in healthy people across ages. The study, taken as a whole, reports: The donors' CMV status was not determined, possibly confounding changes in expanded clonotypes. Roughly linear age-related decline in beta diversity appeared, significant by age 40. Calculation of diversity from one million T cells yielded estimates considered to be underestimates. Since the PBMCs were unsorted, naive and antigen-experienced cells could not be conclusively compared.

Sample-barcoded 5' priming and a J-beta primer mix drove a second PCR of about 6 to 12 cycles. TCRdb itself ran the 5' RACE reads through MiXCR, one entry per CDR3 protein. The table lists about 1.1 million distinct CDR3 sequences, more than 30% of them singletons. Germline lookup yields CDR1 SGHTA and CDR2 FQGNSA. V was pared by 5 bases and J by 8 bases, with 6 bases of the junction left unmatched. The CDR3 has 14 amino acids. A remark on this clonotype: Its antigen is undetermined.

Sequencing was done on a sample of blood. This sequence joins TRBV7-2 and TRBJ1-6, with 7 bases identical to TRBD1. The clonotype was recovered from a man aged 18 to 35 in good health. CDR3 residues: CASSVTGDDSPLHF. The DNA for the CDR3 is TGTGCCAGCAGCGTTACAGGGGATGATTCACCCCTCCACTTT.